This T cell receptor (beta chain) was documented in a study of cytomegalovirus exposure and HLA in healthy donors. Findings of the study overall: The study designated about 160 TCR beta chains cytomegalovirus-associated. Subsequent analysis showed first-cohort TCR clusters tending to co-occur in roughly 130 validation repertoires. As confirmed in vitro, three CMV-associated chains were specific for CMV antigens.

Some clones are missing from TCRdb's copy, which holds only in-frame ones; the method was immunoSEQ multiplex PCR. The sample has about 400,000 clones, 80% to 90% seen once. The CDR3 sequence is 17 residues long. J lost 4 bases, V lost 2 bases, and 10 bases had no gene match. Germline V gives CDR1 WSHSY, CDR2 SAAADI. The validation cohort, a group of 120 subjects, included the donors and was separate from the approximately 680-subject first cohort. Concerning this clone: No antigen is known for it.

The rearrangement links TRBV10-2 to TRBJ2-2; 7 positions agree with TRBD1. The TCR sequence derives from a woman between 18 and 30 years old in good health and CMV-seronegative. The sequencing input was PBMCs. CDR3 DNA sequence: TGCGCCAGCAGTGAGCCAAAGACAGGGTGGGGCACCGGGGAGCTGTTTTTT. It translates to CASSEPKTGWGTGELFF.